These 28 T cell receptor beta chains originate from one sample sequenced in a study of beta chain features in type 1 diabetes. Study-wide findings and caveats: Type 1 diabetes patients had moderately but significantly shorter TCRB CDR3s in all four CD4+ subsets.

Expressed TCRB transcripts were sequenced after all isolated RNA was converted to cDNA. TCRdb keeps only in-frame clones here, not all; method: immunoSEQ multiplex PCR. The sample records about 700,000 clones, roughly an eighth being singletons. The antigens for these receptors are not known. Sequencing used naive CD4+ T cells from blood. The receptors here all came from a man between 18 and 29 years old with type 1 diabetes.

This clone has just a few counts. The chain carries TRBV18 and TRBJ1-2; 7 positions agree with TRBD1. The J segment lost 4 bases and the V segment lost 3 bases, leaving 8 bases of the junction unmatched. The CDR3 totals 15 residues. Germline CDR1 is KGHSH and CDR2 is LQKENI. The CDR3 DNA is TGTGCCAGCTCACCCGCGCCAGGGGGGACCTATGGCTACACCTTC. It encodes CASSPAPGGTYGYTF.

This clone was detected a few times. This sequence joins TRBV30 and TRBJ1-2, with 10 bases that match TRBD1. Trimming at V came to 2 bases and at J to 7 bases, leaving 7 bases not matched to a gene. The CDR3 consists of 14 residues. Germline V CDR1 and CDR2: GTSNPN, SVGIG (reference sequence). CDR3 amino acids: CAWSPRQGALGYTF. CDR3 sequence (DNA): TGTGCCTGGAGTCCGAGACAGGGGGCGCTTGGCTACACCTTC.

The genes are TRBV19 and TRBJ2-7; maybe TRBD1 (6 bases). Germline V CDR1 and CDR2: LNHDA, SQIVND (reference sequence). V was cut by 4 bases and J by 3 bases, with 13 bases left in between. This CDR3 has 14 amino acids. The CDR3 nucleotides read TGTGCCAGTAGTAGGCTTTGGGACAACTACGAGCAGTACTTC. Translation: CASSRLWDNYEQYF. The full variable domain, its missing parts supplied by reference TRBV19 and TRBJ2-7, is DGGITQSPKYLFRKEGQNVTLSCEQNLNHDAMYWYRQDPGQGLRLIYYSQIVNDFQKGDIAEGYSVSREKKESFPLTVTSAQKNPTAFYLCASSRLWDNYEQYFGPGTRLTVT.

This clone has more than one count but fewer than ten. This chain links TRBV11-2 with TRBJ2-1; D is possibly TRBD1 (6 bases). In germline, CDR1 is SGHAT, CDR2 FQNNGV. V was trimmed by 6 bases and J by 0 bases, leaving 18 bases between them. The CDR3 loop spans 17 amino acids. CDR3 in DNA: TGTGCCAGCAGTTTTTTGGGGGCCCTGAGCTCCTACAATGAGCAGTTCTTC. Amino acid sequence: CASSFLGALSSYNEQFF.

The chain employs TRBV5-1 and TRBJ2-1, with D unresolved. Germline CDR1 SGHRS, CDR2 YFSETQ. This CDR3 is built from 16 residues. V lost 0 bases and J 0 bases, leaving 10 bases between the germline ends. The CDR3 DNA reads TGCGCCAGCAGCTTGGCCAAGGCGAGCTCCTACAATGAGCAGTTCTTC. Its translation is CASSLAKASSYNEQFF.

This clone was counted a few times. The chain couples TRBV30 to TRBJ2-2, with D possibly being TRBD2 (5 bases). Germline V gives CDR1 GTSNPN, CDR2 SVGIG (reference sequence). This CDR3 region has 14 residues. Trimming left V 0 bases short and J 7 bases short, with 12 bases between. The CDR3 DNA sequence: TGTGCCTGGAGTGTCCTCCCGGGGATCGGGGAGCTGTTTTTT. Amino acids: CAWSVLPGIGELFF.

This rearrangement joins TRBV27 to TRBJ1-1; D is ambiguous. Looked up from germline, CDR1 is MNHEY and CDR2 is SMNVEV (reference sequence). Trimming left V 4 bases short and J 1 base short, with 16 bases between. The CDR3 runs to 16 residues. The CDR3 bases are TGTGCCAGCAGTTATTTAGCTCCGCCTTCGAACACTGAAGCTTTCTTT. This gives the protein CASSYLAPPSNTEAFF.

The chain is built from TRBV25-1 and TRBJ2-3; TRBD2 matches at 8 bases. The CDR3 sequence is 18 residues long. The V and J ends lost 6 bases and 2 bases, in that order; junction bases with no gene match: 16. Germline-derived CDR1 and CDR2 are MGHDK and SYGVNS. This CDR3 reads CASSEHQHGGASTDTQYF. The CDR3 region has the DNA TGTGCCAGCAGCGAGCATCAACACGGGGGGGCCTCCACAGATACGCAGTATTTT.

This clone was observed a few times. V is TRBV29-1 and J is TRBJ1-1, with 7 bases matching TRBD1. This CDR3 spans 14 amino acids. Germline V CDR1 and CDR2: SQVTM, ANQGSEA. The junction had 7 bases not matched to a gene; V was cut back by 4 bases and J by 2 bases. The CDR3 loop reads CSVGVKGANTEAFF. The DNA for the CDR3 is TGCAGCGTTGGGGTTAAGGGGGCTAACACTGAAGCTTTCTTT.

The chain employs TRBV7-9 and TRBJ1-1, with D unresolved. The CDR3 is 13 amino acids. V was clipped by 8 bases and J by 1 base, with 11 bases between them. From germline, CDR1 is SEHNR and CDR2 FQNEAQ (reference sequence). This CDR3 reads CASDRGGNTEAFF. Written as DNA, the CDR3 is TGTGCCAGCGACCGGGGTGGGAACACTGAAGCTTTCTTT.

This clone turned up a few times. The CDR3 DNA is TGTGCCTCCGAGGCCCAGGGTTGGGCCTACAATGAGCAGTTCTTC. This sequence encodes CASEAQGWAYNEQFF. The chain uses TRBV5-4 and TRBJ2-1, with TRBD1 as a possible D gene (5 bases). Trimming stripped 10 bases from V and 2 bases from J, with 19 bases between. Germline V gene data show CDR1 as SGHNT and CDR2 as YYREEE (reference sequence). The CDR3 has 15 amino acids. The full variable domain, with the rest looked up from reference TRBV5-4 and TRBJ2-1, is ETGVTQSPTHLIKTRGQQVTLRCSSQSGHNTVSWYQQALGQGPQFIFQYYREEENGRGNFPPRFSGLQFPNYSSELNVNALELDDSALYLCASEAQGWAYNEQFFGPGTRLTVL.

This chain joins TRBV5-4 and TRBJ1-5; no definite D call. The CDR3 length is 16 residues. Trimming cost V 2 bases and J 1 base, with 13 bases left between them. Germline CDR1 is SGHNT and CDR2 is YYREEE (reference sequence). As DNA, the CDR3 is TGTGCCAGCAGCTTATCGGGGTTGGGAAGCAATCAGCCCCAGCATTTT. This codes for CASSLSGLGSNQPQHF.

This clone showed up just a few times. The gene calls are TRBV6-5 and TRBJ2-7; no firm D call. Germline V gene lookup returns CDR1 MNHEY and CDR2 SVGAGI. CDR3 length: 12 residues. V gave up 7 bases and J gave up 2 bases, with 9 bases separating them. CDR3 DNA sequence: TGTGCCAGCACACCAGAGACCTACGAGCAGTACTTC. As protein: CASTPETYEQYF.

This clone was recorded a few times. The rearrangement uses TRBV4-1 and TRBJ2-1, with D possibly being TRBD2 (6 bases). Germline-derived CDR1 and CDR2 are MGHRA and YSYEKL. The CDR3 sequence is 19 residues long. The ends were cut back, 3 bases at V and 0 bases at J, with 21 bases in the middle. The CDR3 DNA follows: TGCGCCAGCAGCCAGGCCACTTCTAGCGACCAAAGCTCCTACAATGAGCAGTTCTTC. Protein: CASSQATSSDQSSYNEQFF.

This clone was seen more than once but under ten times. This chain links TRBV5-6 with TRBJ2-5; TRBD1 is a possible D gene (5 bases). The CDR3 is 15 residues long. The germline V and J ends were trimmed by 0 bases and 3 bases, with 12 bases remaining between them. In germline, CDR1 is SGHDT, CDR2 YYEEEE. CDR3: CASSLVGHQKETQYF. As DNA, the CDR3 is TGTGCCAGCAGCTTGGTAGGACACCAAAAAGAGACCCAGTACTTC.

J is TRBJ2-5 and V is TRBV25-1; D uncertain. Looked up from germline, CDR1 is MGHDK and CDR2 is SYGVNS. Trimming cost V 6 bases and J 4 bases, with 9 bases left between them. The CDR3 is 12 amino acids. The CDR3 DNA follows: TGTGCCAGCAGACTGGGTGTAGAGACCCAGTACTTC. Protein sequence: CASRLGVETQYF.

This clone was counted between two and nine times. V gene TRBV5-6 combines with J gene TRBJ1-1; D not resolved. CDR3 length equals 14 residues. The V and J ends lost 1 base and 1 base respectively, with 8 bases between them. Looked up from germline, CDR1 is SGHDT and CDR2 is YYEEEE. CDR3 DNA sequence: TGTGCCAGCAGCTTGAATGGAGGGAACACTGAAGCTTTCTTT. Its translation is CASSLNGGNTEAFF.

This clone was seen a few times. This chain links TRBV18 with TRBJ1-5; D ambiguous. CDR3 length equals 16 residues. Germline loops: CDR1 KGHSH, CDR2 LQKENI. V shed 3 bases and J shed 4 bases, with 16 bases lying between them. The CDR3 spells CASSPTNERMNQPQHF. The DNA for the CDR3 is TGTGCCAGCTCACCCACGAATGAAAGAATGAATCAGCCCCAGCATTTT.

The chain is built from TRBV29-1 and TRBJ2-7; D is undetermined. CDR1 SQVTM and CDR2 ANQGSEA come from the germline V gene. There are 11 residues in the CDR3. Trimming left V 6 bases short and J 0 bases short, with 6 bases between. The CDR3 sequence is CSVILSYEQYF. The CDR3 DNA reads TGCAGCGTAATTCTCTCCTACGAGCAGTACTTC.

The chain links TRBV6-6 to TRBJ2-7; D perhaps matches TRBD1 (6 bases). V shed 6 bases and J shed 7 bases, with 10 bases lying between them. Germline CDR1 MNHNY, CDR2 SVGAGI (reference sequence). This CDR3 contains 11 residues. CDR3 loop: CASRRGYEQYF. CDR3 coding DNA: TGTGCCAGCAGAAGGGGGTATGAGCAGTACTTC.

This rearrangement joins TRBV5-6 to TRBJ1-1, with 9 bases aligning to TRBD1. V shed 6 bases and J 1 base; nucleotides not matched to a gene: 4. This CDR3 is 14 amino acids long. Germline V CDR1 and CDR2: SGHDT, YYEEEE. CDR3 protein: CASTLDRGNTEAFF. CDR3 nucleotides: TGTGCCAGCACCCTGGACAGGGGGAACACTGAAGCTTTCTTT.

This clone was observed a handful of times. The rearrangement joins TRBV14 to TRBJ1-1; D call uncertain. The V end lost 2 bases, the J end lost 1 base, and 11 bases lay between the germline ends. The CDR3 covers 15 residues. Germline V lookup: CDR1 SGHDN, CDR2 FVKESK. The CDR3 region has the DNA TGTGCCAGCAGCCAATTATCGCTTGGGAACACTGAAGCTTTCTTT. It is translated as CASSQLSLGNTEAFF.

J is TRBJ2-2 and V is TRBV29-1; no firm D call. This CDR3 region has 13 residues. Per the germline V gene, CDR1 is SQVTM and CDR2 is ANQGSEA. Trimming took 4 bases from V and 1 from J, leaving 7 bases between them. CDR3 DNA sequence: TGCAGCGTTGGAGGTTTGAACACCGGGGAGCTGTTTTTT. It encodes CSVGGLNTGELFF.

The CDR3 region has the DNA TGTGCCAGCAGCTTAGACTGGCCTACCTTGGCCGCTTTCTTT. Its protein is CASSLDWPTLAAFF. V gene TRBV11-2 combines with J gene TRBJ1-1, with D hard to call. Trimming shortened V by 0 bases and J by 11 bases, and 16 bases separated the two germline ends. The CDR3 is made up of 14 amino acids. CDR1 and CDR2 (germline): SGHAT, FQNNGV.

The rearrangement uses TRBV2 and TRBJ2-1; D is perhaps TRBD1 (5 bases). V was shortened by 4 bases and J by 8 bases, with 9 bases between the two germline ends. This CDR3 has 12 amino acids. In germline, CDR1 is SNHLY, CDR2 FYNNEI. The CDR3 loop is CASSAQGDEQFF. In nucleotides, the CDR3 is TGTGCCAGCAGTGCCCAGGGCGATGAGCAGTTCTTC.

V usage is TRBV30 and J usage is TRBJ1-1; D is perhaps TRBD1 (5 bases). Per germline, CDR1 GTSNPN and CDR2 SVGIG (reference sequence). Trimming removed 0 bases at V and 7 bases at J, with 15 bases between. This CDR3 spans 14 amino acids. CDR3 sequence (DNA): TGTGCCTGGAGTGTAGGGCAGGGATGGGATGAAGCTTTCTTT. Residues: CAWSVGQGWDEAFF.

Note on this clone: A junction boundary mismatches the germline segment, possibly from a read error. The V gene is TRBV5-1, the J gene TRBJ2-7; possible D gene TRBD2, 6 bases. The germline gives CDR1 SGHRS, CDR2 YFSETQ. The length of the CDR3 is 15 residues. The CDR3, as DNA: TGCGCCAGCAGCGGGCACGGGGACTTGACCGTCCGGGGAGAGTTC. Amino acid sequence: CASSGHGDLTVRGEF.

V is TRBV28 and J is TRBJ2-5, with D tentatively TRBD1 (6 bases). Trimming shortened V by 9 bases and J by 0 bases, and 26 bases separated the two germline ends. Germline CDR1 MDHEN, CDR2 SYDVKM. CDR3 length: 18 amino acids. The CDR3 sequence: CASGVPSGHTGHQETQYF. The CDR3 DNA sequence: TGTGCCAGTGGGGTACCATCGGGGCATACAGGGCACCAAGAGACCCAGTACTTC.